A single sample gave rise to the 23 T cell receptor beta chains below, sequenced in a study of T-cell memory formation after mild COVID-19. TCRdb called the 5' RACE reads again in MiXCR, with one record for every CDR3 protein. Among about 610,000 distinct CDR3 sequences listed, around a sixth were seen once. Sequenced: PBMCs or a T cell subset sorted from them (not recorded which). The receptors were gathered from an adult woman who had mild COVID-19 (a few samples of this study predate the infection). Cell type and time point are not known.

V and J are TRBV6-1 and TRBJ1-2; TRBD1 might be the D (6 bases). Looked up from germline, CDR1 is MNHNS and CDR2 is SASEGT. The germline V and J ends were trimmed by 2 bases and 5 bases, with 12 bases remaining between them. The CDR3 consists of 14 residues. CDR3 coding DNA: TGTGCCAGCAGTGAAAAGGGGGATGGATATGGCTACACCTTC. Protein: CASSEKGDGYGYTF.

The chain carries TRBV3-1 and TRBJ2-4; TRBD2 aligns across 7 bases. Germline CDR1 is LGHDT and CDR2 is YNNKEL (reference sequence). The CDR3 has 16 amino acids. Unmatched junction bases numbered 3, after V lost 1 base and J lost 0 bases. The CDR3 DNA reads TGTGCCAGCAGCCAAGCAGGGAGGGAAGCCAAAAACATTCAGTACTTC. Residues: CASSQAGREAKNIQYF.

The gene calls are TRBV18 and TRBJ2-1; 11 bases line up with TRBD1. Germline loops: CDR1 KGHSH, CDR2 LQKENI. V shed 3 bases, J shed 3 bases, and the junction held 1 base outside the gene matches. This CDR3 has 15 amino acids. CDR3 amino acids: CASSPGQGVYNEQFF. CDR3 DNA sequence: TGTGCCAGCTCACCGGGACAGGGGGTCTACAATGAGCAGTTCTTC.

The V and J genes are TRBV6-1 and TRBJ1-3; D not resolved. There are 12 residues in the CDR3. CDR1 and CDR2 (germline): MNHNS, SASEGT. V was clipped by 7 bases and J by 0 bases, with 4 bases between them. CDR3 protein: CASMHSGNTIYF. CDR3 in DNA: TGTGCCAGCATGCACTCTGGAAACACCATATATTTT.

This clonotype appeared a few times. CDR3 loop: CASSLGAAFDTQYF. The CDR3 DNA sequence: TGTGCCAGCAGTTTAGGCGCCGCTTTCGATACGCAGTATTTT. The rearrangement joins TRBV6-5 to TRBJ2-3; D is uncertain. V lost 4 bases to trimming and J lost 6 bases, with 14 bases between them. Germline V gene data show CDR1 as MNHEY and CDR2 as SVGAGI. This CDR3 region has 14 residues.

The table lists this clonotype with a few counts. The V and J genes are TRBV7-9 and TRBJ2-3, with TRBD2 identical over 7 bases. Per the germline V gene, CDR1 is SEHNR and CDR2 is FQNEAQ (reference sequence). Trimming removed 3 bases from V and 3 bases from J; junction bases left unmatched: 12. This CDR3 region has 17 residues. The CDR3 protein is CASSLGRTSPRTDTQYF. The CDR3 nucleotides are TGTGCCAGCAGCTTGGGGCGGACTAGTCCTCGGACAGATACGCAGTATTTT.

There are a few counts of this clonotype. This sequence joins TRBV7-8 and TRBJ1-5, with TRBD1 identical over 8 bases. This CDR3 comprises 15 residues. The V and J ends lost 5 bases and 4 bases, in that order; junction bases with no gene match: 7. The germline V gene has CDR1 SGHVS and CDR2 FQNEAQ. Here the CDR3 DNA reads TGTGCCAGCAGCCGGGGAGGGACAGGAAATCAGCCCCAGCATTTT. Amino acids: CASSRGGTGNQPQHF.

This clonotype has ten or more counts. This chain joins TRBV7-8 and TRBJ2-2; possibly TRBD1 or TRBD2 for D (6 bases each). CDR1 is SGHVS and CDR2 is FQNEAQ in the germline V gene. The CDR3 spans 18 residues. V was trimmed by 3 bases and J by 4 bases, leaving 21 bases between them. The CDR3 protein is CASSFFWNREDGTGELFF. CDR3 in DNA: TGTGCCAGCAGCTTTTTTTGGAACAGGGAGGACGGCACCGGGGAGCTGTTTTTT.

Concerning this clonotype: The junction differs from germline at one of its ends, possibly a read error. The chain has TRBV3-1 and TRBJ2-5, with D perhaps assigned TRBD1 or TRBD2 (5 bases each). CDR3 size: 14 residues. Germline assignment: CDR1 LGHDT and CDR2 YNNKEL (reference sequence). The CDR3 coding sequence is TGTGCCAGCTCCCTCCTGGGGGAGTTGAAGACACAGTACTTC. This codes for CASSLLGELKTQYF.

This clonotype was observed a handful of times. V gene TRBV5-1 combines with J gene TRBJ2-1, with D possibly matching TRBD2 (6 bases). Germline-derived CDR1 and CDR2 are SGHRS and YFSETQ. V was pared by 5 bases and J by 9 bases, with 12 bases between. CDR3 size: 12 residues. The chain's CDR3 is CASRSGGAEQFF. The CDR3 DNA is TGCGCCAGCAGGTCCGGAGGGGCTGAGCAGTTCTTC.

A few counts support this clonotype. V and J are TRBV6-2 or TRBV6-3 and TRBJ2-7; D unresolved. The CDR3 has 14 residues. The V and J ends lost 8 bases and 2 bases respectively, with 16 bases between them. The germline V gene has CDR1 MNHEY and CDR2 SVGEGT. The CDR3 DNA reads as TGTGCCAGCCAATTGAGTGTGCCGCCCTACGAGCAGTACTTC. Encoded protein: CASQLSVPPYEQYF.

This clonotype was counted a few times. The chain joins TRBV27 to TRBJ2-3; the D gene could be TRBD1 or TRBD2 (6 bases each). This CDR3 has 15 amino acids. The V gene lost 3 bases and the J gene lost 2 bases, with 12 bases spanning the gap. Germline V gene sequence: CDR1 MNHEY, CDR2 SMNVEV (reference sequence). In nucleotides, the CDR3 is TGTGCCAGCAGTTTTGGAGGGGGGCTCACAGATACGCAGTATTTT. Translating gives CASSFGGGLTDTQYF.

This clonotype was counted between two and nine times. The chain recombines TRBV7-8 with TRBJ2-1, with D maybe TRBD2 (5 bases). The CDR3 is 15 amino acids. Germline CDR1 reads SGHVS; CDR2 reads FQNEAQ. V lost 2 bases to trimming and J lost 8 bases, with 16 bases between them. Here the CDR3 DNA reads TGTGCCAGCAGCTTATATCGGGGTCGGAAGGATGAGCAGTTCTTC. Amino acids: CASSLYRGRKDEQFF.

This clonotype appeared many times. The genes are TRBV11-2 and TRBJ2-1; 9 bases align to TRBD1. Per germline, CDR1 SGHAT and CDR2 FQNNGV. This CDR3 spans 17 amino acids. V was clipped by 7 bases and J by 7 bases; unmatched bases: 17. CDR3: CASTPRGGQGLGNEQFF. As DNA, the CDR3 is TGTGCCAGCACCCCCCGAGGGGGACAGGGTCTTGGGAATGAGCAGTTCTTC.

This clonotype was seen ten or more times. The chain carries TRBV7-3 and TRBJ2-7; either TRBD1 or TRBD2 may supply D (6 bases each). The CDR3 length is 13 residues. Germline CDR1 reads SGHTA; CDR2 reads FQGTGA. V was shortened by 8 bases and J by 4 bases, with 15 bases between the two germline ends. This CDR3 reads CASSLGGRYEQYF. CDR3 DNA sequence: TGTGCCAGCTCCCTGGGGGGCCGGTACGAGCAGTACTTC.

The V and J genes are TRBV12-3 or TRBV12-4 and TRBJ2-5; D possibly corresponds to TRBD2 (5 bases). The CDR3 extends over 15 amino acids. Deletions cut 5 bases from V and 1 base from J, with 14 bases between. The CDR3 spells CASSQFLAVQETQYF. The CDR3 DNA sequence: TGTGCCAGCAGTCAATTTCTAGCTGTCCAAGAGACCCAGTACTTC.

The chain links TRBV9 to TRBJ1-2, with D uncertain. Between the trimmed V and J ends, which lost 4 bases and 8 bases, there was a span of 18 bases. This CDR3 region has 14 residues. Per the germline V gene, CDR1 is SGDLS and CDR2 is YYNGEE. CDR3 nucleotides: TGTGCCAGCAGCCCTAGGGAGAGGTCCCAAGGCTACACCTTC. As protein: CASSPRERSQGYTF.

The chain carries TRBV4-2 and TRBJ2-7; perhaps TRBD2 as D (5 bases). V was pared by 1 base and J by 5 bases, with 12 bases between. CDR3 length: 14 residues. Germline V CDR1 and CDR2: LGHNA, YNFKEQ. This CDR3 reads CASSQVKGSNEQYF. The CDR3, as DNA: TGTGCCAGCAGCCAAGTCAAAGGGAGCAACGAGCAGTACTTC.

This chain links TRBV19 with TRBJ2-7; D possibly corresponds to TRBD2 (5 bases). There are 12 residues in the CDR3. Germline CDR1 is LNHDA and CDR2 is SQIVND (reference sequence). V lost 7 bases and J lost 0, with 7 bases in between. The CDR3 nucleotides are TGTGCCAGTACGGGAAGCTCCTACGAGCAGTACTTC. Translation gives CASTGSSYEQYF.

This clonotype has only a few counts. This rearrangement joins TRBV14 to TRBJ2-6, with D possibly being TRBD1 or TRBD2 (5 bases each). V gave up 0 bases and J gave up 0 bases, with 15 bases separating them. The CDR3 runs to 19 residues. CDR1 SGHDN and CDR2 FVKESK come from the germline V gene. The CDR3 nucleotides read TGTGCCAGCAGCCAAGATCTGAGAGGGACCAGCTCTGGGGCCAACGTCCTGACTTTC. Its protein product is CASSQDLRGTSSGANVLTF.

V and J are TRBV20-1 and TRBJ1-1, with D tentatively TRBD1 (6 bases). This CDR3 is 14 amino acids long. Germline CDR1 DFQATT, CDR2 SNEGSKA (reference sequence). With 1 base removed from V and 1 base from J, the gap between germline ends came to 10 bases. CDR3 nucleotides: TGCAGTGCTAGAGCCCCGGACAGGAACACTGAAGCTTTCTTT. This codes for CSARAPDRNTEAFF.

This clonotype occurred a few times. V and J are TRBV4-2 and TRBJ2-3, with TRBD2 matching 9 bases. Germline CDR1 reads LGHNA; CDR2 reads YNFKEQ. J lost 2 bases, V lost 4 bases, and 4 bases had no gene match. The CDR3 is 15 amino acids. CDR3 bases: TGTGCCAGCAGCCCCCGACTAGCGGCCACAGATACGCAGTATTTT. Protein sequence: CASSPRLAATDTQYF.

The CDR3 DNA is TGTGCCAGCTCACCACCGATGGGCACTGAAGCTTTCTTT. Residues: CASSPPMGTEAFF. This sequence joins TRBV18 and TRBJ1-1; D uncertain. V was clipped by 0 bases and J by 4 bases, with 6 bases between them. This CDR3 contains 13 residues. CDR1 KGHSH and CDR2 LQKENI come from the germline V gene.